This is a list of T cell receptor beta chains from one sample in a study of response to subunit inactivated influenza vaccine. In TCRdb, the RT-PCR reads were re-called with MiXCR into one record per CDR3 protein. The data contain roughly 500,000 distinct CDR3 sequences, around 25% of them singletons. The data also belong to a second study, concerning T cells expressing NK-cell markers.

Sequencing was performed on CD4+ T cells sorted from PBMCs, taken about 11 days after vaccination. The receptors here all came from a man aged 50-59 years who received an inactivated influenza vaccine. Each CDR3 is given with its conserved first and last residue. The order of the fields is D gene, clone size, J gene, V gene, CDR3 DNA, CDR3 protein. D genes are given only for firm matches. Clone sizes are given selectively: once, few, many, or a class where the clone is expanded.

TRBD2,NA,TRBJ2-5,TRBV5-6,TGTGCCAGCAGCTTGCAGCGGGGGGGCTGGGAGACCCAGTACTTC,CASSLQRGGWETQYF
NA,NA,TRBJ2-1,TRBV27,TGTGCCAGCAGTTCCTCGATGGGACTCGAGCAGTTCTTC,CASSSSMGLEQFF
NA,many,TRBJ1-1,TRBV5-1,TGCGCCAGCAGCACTACGGACAGCACCACTGAAGCTTTCTTT,CASSTTDSTTEAFF
TRBD1,many,TRBJ2-1,TRBV5-1,TGCGCCAGCAGCTTGGGGACAGGGGGCGCATCGTACAATGAGCAGTTCTTC,CASSLGTGGASYNEQFF
NA,many,TRBJ2-3,TRBV6-2/TRBV6-3,TGTGCCAGCAGTTACTCGATAGGAGCCGGGACAAGGGGGAAGGCGCAGTATTTT,CASSYSIGAGTRGKAQYF
TRBD1,few,TRBJ2-7,TRBV6-2/TRBV6-3,TGTGCCAGCAGTTACCGTAAACAGGGACAGGGGTCCTACGAGCAGTACTTC,CASSYRKQGQGSYEQYF
TRBD2,NA,TRBJ2-7,TRBV10-3,TGTGCCACCGGGACTAGTGGATACGAGCAGTACTTC,CATGTSGYEQYF
NA,NA,TRBJ2-2,TRBV6-1,TGTGCCAGCAGCGCTACGACACTCCTTGGGGAGCTGTTTTTT,CASSATTLLGELFF
TRBD2,NA,TRBJ2-3,TRBV9,TGTGCCAGCAGCGTGTTACCGGGACTAGCGGGCACCACAGATACGCAGTATTTT,CASSVLPGLAGTTDTQYF
NA,few,TRBJ2-3,TRBV7-8,TGTGCCAGCAGCACTGGCCACCGTAGCACAGATACGCAGTATTTT,CASSTGHRSTDTQYF
NA,NA,TRBJ1-3,TRBV3-1,TGTGCCAGCAGCCAAGAGCGAAGACTCACGAGCTCTGGAAACACCATATATTTT,CASSQERRLTSSGNTIYF
NA,few,TRBJ2-3,TRBV7-2,TGTGCCAGCAGCTTAGCCCTATCAAGCGGAGCTAGCACAGATACGCAGTATTTT,CASSLALSSGASTDTQYF
NA,NA,TRBJ2-1,TRBV27,TGTGCCAGCAGTTTTCGTCCGGGTGTCAATGAGCAGTTCTTC,CASSFRPGVNEQFF
NA,few,TRBJ2-6,TRBV25-1,TGTGCCAGCAGTGAATGGGGGGCTGGGGCCAACGTCCTGACTTTC,CASSEWGAGANVLTF
TRBD1,NA,TRBJ1-2,TRBV11-2,TGTGCCAGCAGCTCCCTATTAAACAGGGGTTGGGGCTACACCTTC,CASSSLLNRGWGYTF
TRBD2,few,TRBJ2-3,TRBV28,TGTGCCAGCAGTTCGACTAGCGGGAGGGGTACAGATACGCAGTATTTT,CASSSTSGRGTDTQYF
TRBD2,once,TRBJ2-3,TRBV7-2,TGTGCCAGCACCCACGGGGCTAGCGGGGCGCATACGCAGTATTTT,CASTHGASGAHTQYF
TRBD1,NA,TRBJ1-6,TRBV28,TGTGCCAGCCGTCGGACAGGGCGGAATTCACCCCTCCACTTT,CASRRTGRNSPLHF
NA,NA,TRBJ1-5,TRBV20-1,TGCAGTGCTAGGGTGGCACAGGGCAATCAGCCCCAGCATTTT,CSARVAQGNQPQHF
NA,NA,TRBJ2-3,TRBV4-2,TGTGCCAGCAGCCAAGATAGGACCGTTCCAGATACGCAGTATTTT,CASSQDRTVPDTQYF
NA,NA,TRBJ1-5,TRBV12-3/TRBV12-4,TGTGCCAGCAGTTACTACAGGGTCGGCCAGCCCCAGCATTTT,CASSYYRVGQPQHF
NA,few,TRBJ2-1,TRBV9,TGTGCCAGCAGCGTAGGCGGTGAGAGCTCCTACAATGAGCAGTTCTTC,CASSVGGESSYNEQFF
NA,NA,TRBJ1-5,TRBV20-1,TGCAGTGCTAGTGGAGGGAGTAGTCAGCCCCAGCATTTT,CSASGGSSQPQHF
NA,NA,TRBJ2-1,TRBV20-1,TGCAGTGCTCCTACTAGCATCAATGAGCAGTTCTTC,CSAPTSINEQFF
NA,few,TRBJ1-5,TRBV27,TGTGCCAGCAGTTTAGGGGGTAGCTATCAGCCCCAGCATTTT,CASSLGGSYQPQHF
NA,NA,TRBJ2-7,TRBV7-2,TGTGCCAGCAGCTCAATAGTGGGAAAGCAGTACTTC,CASSSIVGKQYF
NA,few,TRBJ1-2,TRBV3-1,TGTGCCAGCAGCCAAAGGGGATCCAGGGGTAACTATGGCTACACCTTC,CASSQRGSRGNYGYTF
NA,few,TRBJ2-5,TRBV5-6,TGTGCCAGCAGCCCCCAGACAGCCCGGGAGACCCAGTACTTC,CASSPQTARETQYF
NA,NA,TRBJ2-1,TRBV12-3/TRBV12-4,TGTGCCAGCAGTCTTCGGGAGATGTACAATGAGCAGTTCTTC,CASSLREMYNEQFF
NA,many,TRBJ2-2,TRBV24-1,TGTGCCACCAGTGAGCCTAACACCGGGGAGCTGTTTTTT,CATSEPNTGELFF
NA,NA,TRBJ2-7,TRBV7-2,TGTGCCAGCAGCCCGCCGCCCCCCGGGGGTTACGAGCAGTACTTC,CASSPPPPGGYEQYF
NA,NA,TRBJ1-2,TRBV12-3/TRBV12-4,TGTGCCAGCAGTCCCGGGAGGGTTTGGTCCTATGGGTACACCTTC,CASSPGRVWSYGYTF
TRBD1,NA,TRBJ2-7,TRBV10-2,TGCGCCAGCAGCAGGGGCCAGGGGGCTCTCGAGCAGTACTTC,CASSRGQGALEQYF
NA,many,TRBJ1-3,TRBV9,TGTGCCAGCAGCGGAAACTCCAGGGACCGCTCTGGAAACACCATATATTTT,CASSGNSRDRSGNTIYF
NA,few,TRBJ1-1,TRBV6-1,TGTGCCAGCAGTGAAAATTCTGGGAAAACTGAAGCTTTCTTT,CASSENSGKTEAFF
NA,NA,TRBJ2-7,TRBV14,TGTGCCAGCAGCCACATAGAGGGTCTTCCGCCCTACGAGCAGTACTTC,CASSHIEGLPPYEQYF
NA,few,TRBJ2-3,TRBV7-2,TGTGCCAGCAGCTTAAGCCCGGTCAAGCACACAGATACGCAGTATTTT,CASSLSPVKHTDTQYF
TRBD2,NA,TRBJ2-3,TRBV7-8,TGTGCCAGCAGCCCCCCTAGCGGCTTCATGACAGATACGCAGTATTTT,CASSPPSGFMTDTQYF
NA,NA,TRBJ2-2,TRBV4-2,TGTGCCAGCAGCCAAGATCCGGTGAACACCGGGGAGCTGTTTTTT,CASSQDPVNTGELFF
NA,NA,TRBJ2-1,TRBV5-6,TGTGCCAGCACCAGGGGGGTGGAAAAAGAGCAGTTCTTC,CASTRGVEKEQFF
NA,NA,TRBJ2-5,TRBV7-2,TGTGCCAGCAGCCCCAAGTTTGGGGTAGCGGAACAAGAGACCCAGTACTTC,CASSPKFGVAEQETQYF
TRBD2,few,TRBJ2-1,TRBV5-1,TGCGCCAGCAGCTTGGTTACTAGCGGGGGGCGGGGCTCCTACAATGAGCAGTTCTTC,CASSLVTSGGRGSYNEQFF
NA,few,TRBJ1-1,TRBV5-8,TGTGCCAGCAGCTTGTATATTCAGGGGCGCGGCGAAGCTTTCTTT,CASSLYIQGRGEAFF
NA,NA,TRBJ2-7,TRBV5-1,TGCGCCAGCAGCTTGGGGGGGTACAGCTCCTACGAGCAGTACTTC,CASSLGGYSSYEQYF
TRBD2,few,TRBJ2-3,TRBV20-1,TGCAGTGCTACCCGGGGGGTGGGGAGCACAGATACGCAGTATTTT,CSATRGVGSTDTQYF
NA,few,TRBJ2-1,TRBV10-3,TGTGCCATCAGCGCAATCGTCGGTGGGACTGGGTCTAGGGGTAGTGAGCAGTTCTTC,CAISAIVGGTGSRGSEQFF
TRBD2,NA,TRBJ2-7,TRBV12-3/TRBV12-4,TGTGCCAGCAGTTTAACGGGCGGGAGGGGATACGAGCAGTACTTC,CASSLTGGRGYEQYF
NA,few,TRBJ2-1,TRBV7-2,TGTGCCAGCAGCCTGCCAGTTAACAATGAGCAGTTCTTC,CASSLPVNNEQFF
TRBD2,many,TRBJ2-3,TRBV4-2,TGTGCCAGCAGCCAAGACCCCTCCAGCGGGGGCACAGATACGCAGTATTTT,CASSQDPSSGGTDTQYF
NA,NA,TRBJ1-4,TRBV21-1,TGTGCCAGCAGCAAAGTTTTGGTAAGAGGGACCAATGAAAAACTGTTTTTT,CASSKVLVRGTNEKLFF
TRBD1,few,TRBJ2-2,TRBV5-1,TGCGCCAGCCAACGGACAGGGGCGAACACCGGGGAGCTGTTTTTT,CASQRTGANTGELFF
TRBD1,many,TRBJ2-1,TRBV29-1,TGCAGCGCCGGGGCCGGGACAGGACGAAATGAGCAGTTCTTC,CSAGAGTGRNEQFF
NA,few,TRBJ1-2,TRBV20-1,TGCAGTGCCCTGTCGGGATATTATGGCTACACCTTC,CSALSGYYGYTF
TRBD1,few,TRBJ1-1,TRBV20-1,TGCAGTGCAGACCCCGGGACAGGGGTCGAAGCTTTCTTT,CSADPGTGVEAFF
NA,NA,TRBJ2-3,TRBV18,TGTGCCAGCTCACCCGGCCGAGGACAGTACACAGATACGCAGTATTTT,CASSPGRGQYTDTQYF
TRBD2,NA,TRBJ2-3,TRBV5-1,TGCGCCAGCACGAATCTGGGACTAGGTAGAGATACGCAGTATTTT,CASTNLGLGRDTQYF
NA,NA,TRBJ2-3,TRBV4-3,TGCGCCAGCAGCCGGGAGAGGGCAGATACGCAGTATTTT,CASSRERADTQYF
NA,many,TRBJ2-3,TRBV7-8,TGTGCCAGCAGCTTAGGGCAGGGCGATACGCAGTATTTT,CASSLGQGDTQYF
NA,NA,TRBJ2-2,TRBV12-3/TRBV12-4,TGTGCCAGCAGTTTAATTGGGCTATACGGGGAGCTGTTTTTT,CASSLIGLYGELFF
TRBD1,few,TRBJ1-2,TRBV3-1,TGTGCCAGCAGCCAACGGAGGACAGGCTCATATGGCTACACCTTC,CASSQRRTGSYGYTF